This T cell receptor (beta chain) was observed in a study of technical replicates of blood from a handful of donors (dated by TCRdb to about 2017). CDR1 and CDR2, looked up from the germline V gene (reference sequence), are SGHNT and YYREEE. Inclusive of the bounding cysteine and phenylalanine, the CDR3 is 13 residues long. Only the CDR3 DNA stays, 39 bases, in frame from base 1. Cut back by 4 bases and 1 base, the V and J ends lie 8 bases apart. About this clone itself: There is no known antigen for this receptor. Per-base quality was not reported, and no clone a single base away is much larger than it.

The library was built by means of the immunoSEQ multiplex PCR assay. The immuneACCESS repertoire file appears here via TCRdb, limited to in-frame rearrangements. These files lack a portion of the clones; in checked studies, under half of the deficit traces to unresolved V genes, and the cause of the others is not known. The sample yields fewer than 90,000 clones; roughly 90% were counted once. The ten largest clones represent 0.41% of the sample. The sequenced material came from T cells isolated from PBMCs. The V and J genes are TRBV5-4 and TRBJ1-2; perhaps TRBD1 is the D gene, with 5 bases matching. The receptor comes from a human donor in good health. The CDR3 amino acid sequence is: CASSQDNNYGYTF. The DNA sequence follows: TGTGCCAGCAGCCAGGACAATAACTATGGCTACACCTTC.